This T cell receptor (beta chain) appears in the sequencing data of a study of OX40 agonist ivuxolimab in advanced cancers. V lost 2 bases, J lost 5 bases, and 10 bases stayed unmatched. This CDR3 comprises 16 residues. The germline V gene encodes CDR1 SGHRS and CDR2 YFSETQ. Produced via immunoSEQ multiplex PCR; TCRdb's table is partial and in-frame only. The table lists 75,000 to 90,000 clones, approximately 88% of them singletons. This TCR derives from an adult with an advanced solid tumor such as melanoma, head and neck, liver or kidney cancer. This chain links TRBV5-1 with TRBJ2-7; 10 bases match TRBD2. The sequencing used CD4+ or CD8+ T cells sorted from blood, collected in a trial of the OX40 agonist ivuxolimab. The CDR3 sequence is CASSFRPSSGSNEQYF. The CDR3 DNA sequence: TGCGCCAGCAGCTTCAGGCCCTCTAGCGGGAGTAACGAGCAGTACTTC.